This T cell receptor (beta chain) was profiled in a study of a mutant IDH1 vaccine in newly diagnosed glioma. With V trimmed by 5 bases and J by 7 bases, 5 bases remained unmatched. Germline V gene sequence: CDR1 MNHEY, CDR2 SMNVEV (reference sequence). The CDR3 sequence is 13 residues long. The time point denotes: week 5, during vaccination. Each vaccine dose was 300 ug of mutant IDH1 20-mer peptide, with topical imiquimod. Only in-frame clones appear in the TCRdb table, and some are missing; sequencing was by immunoSEQ multiplex PCR. The table lists tens of thousands of clones, around 80% of them singletons, with around 4.9% in the top ten. A remark on this clone: Antigen: not known.

Study-wide points: The authors found pseudoprogression apparently unrelated to changes in top peripheral T cell clonotypes.

V gene TRBV27 combines with J gene TRBJ1-2; the match to TRBD1 covers 9 bases. This material consisted of PBMCs, taken from a glioma patient whose treatment included an IDH1 peptide vaccine. This receptor was obtained from a man aged 45-60 years with glioma. DNA for the CDR3: TGTGCCAGCAGTGGGGGACAGGGCTTTGGCTACACCTTC. Amino acids: CASSGGQGFGYTF.